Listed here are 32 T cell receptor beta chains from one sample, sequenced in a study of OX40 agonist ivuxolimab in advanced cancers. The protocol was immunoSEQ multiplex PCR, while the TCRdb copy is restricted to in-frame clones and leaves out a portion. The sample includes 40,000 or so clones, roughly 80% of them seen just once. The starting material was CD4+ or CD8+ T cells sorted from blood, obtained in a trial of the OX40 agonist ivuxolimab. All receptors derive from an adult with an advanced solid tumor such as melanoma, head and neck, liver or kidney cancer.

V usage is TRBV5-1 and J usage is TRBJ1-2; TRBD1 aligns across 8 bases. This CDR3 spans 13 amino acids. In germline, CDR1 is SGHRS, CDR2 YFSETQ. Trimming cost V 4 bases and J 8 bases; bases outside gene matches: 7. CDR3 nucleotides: TGCGCCAGCAGCACAGGGGGAGCACGGGGCTACACCTTC. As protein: CASSTGGARGYTF. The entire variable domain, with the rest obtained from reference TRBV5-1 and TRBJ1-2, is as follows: KAGVTQTPRYLIKTRGQQVTLSCSPISGHRSVSWYQQTPGQGLQFLFEYFSETQRNKGNFPGRFSGRQFSNSRSEMNVSTLELGDSALYLCASSTGGARGYTFGSGTRLTVV.

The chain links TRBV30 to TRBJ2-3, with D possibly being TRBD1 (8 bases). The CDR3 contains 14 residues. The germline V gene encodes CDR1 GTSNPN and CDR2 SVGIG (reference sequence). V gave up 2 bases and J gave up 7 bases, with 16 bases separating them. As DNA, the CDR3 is TGTGCCTGGAGTCACAGGGGGGGAGGTAATACGCAGTATTTT. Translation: CAWSHRGGGNTQYF.

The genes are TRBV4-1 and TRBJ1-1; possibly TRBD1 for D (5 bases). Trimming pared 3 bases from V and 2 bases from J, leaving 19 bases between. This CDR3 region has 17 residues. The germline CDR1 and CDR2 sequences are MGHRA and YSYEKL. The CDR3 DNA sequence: TGCGCCAGCAGCCAGGGGCCATGGGGAGCTTTAAACACTGAAGCTTTCTTT. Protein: CASSQGPWGALNTEAFF.

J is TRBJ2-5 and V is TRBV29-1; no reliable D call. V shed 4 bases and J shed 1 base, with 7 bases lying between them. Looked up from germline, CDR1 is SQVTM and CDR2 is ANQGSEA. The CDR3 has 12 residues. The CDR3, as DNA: TGCAGCGTTGCGGTCAGCCAAGAGACCCAGTACTTC. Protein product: CSVAVSQETQYF.

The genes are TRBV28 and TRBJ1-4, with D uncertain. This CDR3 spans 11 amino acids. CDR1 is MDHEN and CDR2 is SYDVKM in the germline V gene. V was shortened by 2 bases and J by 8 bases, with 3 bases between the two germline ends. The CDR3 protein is CASSLKEKLFF. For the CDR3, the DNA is TGTGCCAGCAGTTTAAAAGAAAAACTGTTTTTT.

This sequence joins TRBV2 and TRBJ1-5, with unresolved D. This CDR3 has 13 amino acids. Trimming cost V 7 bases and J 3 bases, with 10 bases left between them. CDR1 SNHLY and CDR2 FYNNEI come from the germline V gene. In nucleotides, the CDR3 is TGTGCCAGCACGTTACAGTACAATCAGCCCCAGCATTTT. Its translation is CASTLQYNQPQHF.

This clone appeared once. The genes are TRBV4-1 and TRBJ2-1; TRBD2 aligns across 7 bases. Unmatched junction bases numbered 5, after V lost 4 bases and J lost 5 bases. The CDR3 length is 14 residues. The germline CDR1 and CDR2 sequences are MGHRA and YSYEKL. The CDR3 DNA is TGCGCCAGCAGCCCTGCGGGAGAGCACAATGAGCAGTTCTTC. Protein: CASSPAGEHNEQFF.

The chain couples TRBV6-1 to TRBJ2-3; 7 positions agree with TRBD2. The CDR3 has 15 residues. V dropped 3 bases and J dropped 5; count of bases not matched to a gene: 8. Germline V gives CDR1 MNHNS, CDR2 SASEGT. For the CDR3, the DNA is TGTGCCAGCAGTGACGTGGGAGGGCCAGTAGATACGCAGTATTTT. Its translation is CASSDVGGPVDTQYF.

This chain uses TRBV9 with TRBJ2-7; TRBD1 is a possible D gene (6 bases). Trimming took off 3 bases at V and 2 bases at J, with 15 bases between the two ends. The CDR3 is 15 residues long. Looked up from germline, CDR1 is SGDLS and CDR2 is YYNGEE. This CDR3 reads CASSAETGGPYEQYF. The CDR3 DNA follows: TGTGCCAGCAGCGCCGAGACAGGAGGTCCCTACGAGCAGTACTTC.

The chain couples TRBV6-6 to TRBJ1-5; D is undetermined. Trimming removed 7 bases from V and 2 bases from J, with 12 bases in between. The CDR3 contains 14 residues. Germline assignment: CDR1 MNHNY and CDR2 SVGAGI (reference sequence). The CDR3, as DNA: TGTGCCAGCAATAGGGTGGGCGGCAATCAGCCCCAGCATTTT. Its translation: CASNRVGGNQPQHF.

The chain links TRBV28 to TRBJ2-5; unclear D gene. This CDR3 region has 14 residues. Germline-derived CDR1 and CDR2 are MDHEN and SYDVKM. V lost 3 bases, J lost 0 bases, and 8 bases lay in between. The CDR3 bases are TGTGCCAGCAGTTTTATGGGGAACCAAGAGACCCAGTACTTC. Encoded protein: CASSFMGNQETQYF. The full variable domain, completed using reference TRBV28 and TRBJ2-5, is DVKVTQSSRYLVKRTGEKVFLECVQDMDHENMFWYRQDPGLGLRLIYFSYDVKMKEKGDIPEGYSVSREKKERFSLILESASTNQTSMYLCASSFMGNQETQYFGPGTRLLVL.

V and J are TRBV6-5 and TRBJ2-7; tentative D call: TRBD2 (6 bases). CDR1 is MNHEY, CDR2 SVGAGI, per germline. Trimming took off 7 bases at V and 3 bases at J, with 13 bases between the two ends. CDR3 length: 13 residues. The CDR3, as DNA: TGTGCCAGCATTGATGGGAGGAGCTACGAGCAGTACTTC. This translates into CASIDGRSYEQYF.

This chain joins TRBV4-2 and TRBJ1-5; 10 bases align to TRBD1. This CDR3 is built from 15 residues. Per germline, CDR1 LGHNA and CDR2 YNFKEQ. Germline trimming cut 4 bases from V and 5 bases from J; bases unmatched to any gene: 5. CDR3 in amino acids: CASSRGTGDDQPQHF. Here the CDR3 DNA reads TGTGCCAGCAGCCGCGGGACAGGGGATGATCAGCCCCAGCATTTT.

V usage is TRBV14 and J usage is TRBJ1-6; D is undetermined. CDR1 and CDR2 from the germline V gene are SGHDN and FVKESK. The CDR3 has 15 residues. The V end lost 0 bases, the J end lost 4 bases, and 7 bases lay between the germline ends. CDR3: CASSQDGLYNSPLHF. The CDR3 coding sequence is TGTGCCAGCAGCCAAGATGGTTTATATAATTCACCCCTCCACTTT.

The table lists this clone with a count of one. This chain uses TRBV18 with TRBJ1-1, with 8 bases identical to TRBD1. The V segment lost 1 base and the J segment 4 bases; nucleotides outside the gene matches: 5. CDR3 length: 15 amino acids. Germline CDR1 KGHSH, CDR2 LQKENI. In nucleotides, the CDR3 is TGTGCCAGCTCACCACTAACAGGGGGGACCACTGAAGCTTTCTTT. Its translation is CASSPLTGGTTEAFF.

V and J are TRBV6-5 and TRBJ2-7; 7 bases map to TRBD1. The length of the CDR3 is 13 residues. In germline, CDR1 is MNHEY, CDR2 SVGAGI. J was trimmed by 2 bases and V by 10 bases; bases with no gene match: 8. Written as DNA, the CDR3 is TGTGCCATCCGGGACAGCCGAACCTACGAGCAGTACTTC. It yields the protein CAIRDSRTYEQYF.

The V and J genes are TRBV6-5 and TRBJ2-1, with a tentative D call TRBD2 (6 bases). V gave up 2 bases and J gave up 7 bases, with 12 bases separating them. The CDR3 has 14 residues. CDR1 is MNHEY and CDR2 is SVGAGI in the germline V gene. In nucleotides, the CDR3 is TGTGCCAGCAGTTACCCGGGAGTATTAAATGAGCAGTTCTTC. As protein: CASSYPGVLNEQFF.

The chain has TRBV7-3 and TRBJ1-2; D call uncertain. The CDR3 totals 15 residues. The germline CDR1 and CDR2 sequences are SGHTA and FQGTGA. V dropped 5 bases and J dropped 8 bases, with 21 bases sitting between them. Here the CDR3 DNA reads TGTGCCAGCAGCCCAAGCCATACTAGCATAGGGGGCTACACCTTC. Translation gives CASSPSHTSIGGYTF.

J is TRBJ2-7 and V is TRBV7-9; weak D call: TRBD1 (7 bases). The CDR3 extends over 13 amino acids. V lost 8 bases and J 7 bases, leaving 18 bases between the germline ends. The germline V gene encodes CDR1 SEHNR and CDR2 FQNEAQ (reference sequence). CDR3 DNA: TGTGCCAGCTCTGCAGAGGGGGCGGGGGAGCAGTACTTC. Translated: CASSAEGAGEQYF.

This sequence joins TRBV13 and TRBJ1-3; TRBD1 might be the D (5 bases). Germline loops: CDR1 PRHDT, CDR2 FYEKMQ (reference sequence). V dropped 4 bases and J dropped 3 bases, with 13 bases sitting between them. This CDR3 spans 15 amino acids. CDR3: CASSSTGLRGNTIYF. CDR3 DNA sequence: TGTGCCAGCAGCTCGACGGGACTCCGTGGAAACACCATATATTTT.

The CDR3 here is CASSQEGGETQYF. CDR3 sequence (DNA): TGTGCCAGCAGCCAGGAGGGAGGGGAGACCCAGTACTTC. This chain joins TRBV14 and TRBJ2-5, with TRBD2 matching over 7 bases. Germline loops: CDR1 SGHDN, CDR2 FVKESK. The CDR3 sequence is 13 residues long. The J segment lost 5 bases and the V segment lost 3 bases, leaving 3 bases of the junction unmatched.

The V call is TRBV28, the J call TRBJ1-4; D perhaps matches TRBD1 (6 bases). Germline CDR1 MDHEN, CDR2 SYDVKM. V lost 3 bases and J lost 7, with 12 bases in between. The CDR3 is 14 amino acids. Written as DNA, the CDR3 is TGTGCCAGCAGTTTGGGGGGGGCTGGTGAAAAACTGTTTTTT. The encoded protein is CASSLGGAGEKLFF.

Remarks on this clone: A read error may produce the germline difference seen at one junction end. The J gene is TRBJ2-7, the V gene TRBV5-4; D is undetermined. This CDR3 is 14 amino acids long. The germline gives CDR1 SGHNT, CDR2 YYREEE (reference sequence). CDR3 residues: CASRLDVSTTEQYF. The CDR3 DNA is TGTGCCAGCAGATTGGATGTGAGTACTACCGAGCAGTACTTC.

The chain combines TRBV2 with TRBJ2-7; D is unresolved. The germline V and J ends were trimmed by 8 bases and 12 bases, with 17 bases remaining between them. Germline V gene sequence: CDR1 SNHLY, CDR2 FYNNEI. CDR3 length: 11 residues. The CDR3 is CASAVDGRGYF. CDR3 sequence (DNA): TGTGCCAGCGCCGTAGACGGCCGAGGGTACTTC.

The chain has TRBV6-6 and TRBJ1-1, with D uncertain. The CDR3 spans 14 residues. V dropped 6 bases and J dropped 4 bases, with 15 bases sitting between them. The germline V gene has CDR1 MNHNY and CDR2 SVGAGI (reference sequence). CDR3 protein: CASRQPDLVTEAFF. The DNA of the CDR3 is TGTGCCAGCAGGCAGCCGGATCTTGTCACTGAAGCTTTCTTT.

DNA for the CDR3: TGTGCCAGCACGGGGGCGGAACTCACTGAAGCTTTCTTT. Amino acid sequence: CASTGAELTEAFF. V is TRBV6-1 and J is TRBJ1-1, with D maybe TRBD1 (6 bases). The CDR3 extends over 13 amino acids. V gave up 7 bases and J gave up 4 bases, with 13 bases separating them. Per germline, CDR1 MNHNS and CDR2 SASEGT.

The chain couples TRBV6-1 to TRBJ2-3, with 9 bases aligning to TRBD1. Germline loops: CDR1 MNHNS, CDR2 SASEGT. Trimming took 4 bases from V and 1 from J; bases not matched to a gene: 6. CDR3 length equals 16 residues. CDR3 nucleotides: TGTGCCAGCAGTGGCGGGGACAGGGCGGGCACAGATACGCAGTATTTT. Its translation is CASSGGDRAGTDTQYF.

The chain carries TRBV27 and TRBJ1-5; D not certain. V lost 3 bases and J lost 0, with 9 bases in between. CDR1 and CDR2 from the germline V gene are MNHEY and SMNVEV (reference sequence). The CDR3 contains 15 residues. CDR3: CASSFGGFSNQPQHF. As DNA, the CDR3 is TGTGCCAGCAGTTTTGGAGGGTTTAGCAATCAGCCCCAGCATTTT.

The CDR3 DNA reads TGTGCCAGCAGCAAGGGCCCGATAAGTGGCTACACCTTC. Translation: CASSKGPISGYTF. The chain carries TRBV11-2 and TRBJ1-2, with D unclear. The CDR3 is 13 amino acids. The V end was cut by 5 bases, the J end by 7 bases, with 14 bases between. Germline lookup yields CDR1 SGHAT and CDR2 FQNNGV.

CDR3: CASRKGLAGPDTQYF. CDR3 bases: TGCGCCAGCAGGAAGGGACTAGCGGGGCCAGATACGCAGTATTTT. This chain joins TRBV5-1 and TRBJ2-3, with 13 bases aligning to TRBD2. Unmatched junction bases numbered 4, after V lost 5 bases and J lost 4 bases. Germline V gives CDR1 SGHRS, CDR2 YFSETQ. This CDR3 comprises 15 residues.

The CDR3: CASSPRGGADTQYF. The CDR3 DNA follows: TGTGCCAGCTCACCACGCGGGGGGGCTGATACGCAGTATTTT. J is TRBJ2-3 and V is TRBV18, with TRBD2 matching over 9 bases. The J segment lost 6 bases and the V segment lost 1 base, leaving 2 bases of the junction unmatched. CDR1 and CDR2 (germline): KGHSH, LQKENI. This CDR3 region has 14 residues.

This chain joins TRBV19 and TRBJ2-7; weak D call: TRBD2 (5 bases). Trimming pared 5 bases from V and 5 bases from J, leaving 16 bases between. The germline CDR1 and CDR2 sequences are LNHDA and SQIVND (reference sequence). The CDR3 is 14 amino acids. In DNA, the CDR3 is TGTGCCAGTAGTCATCCTAGGGAGTCCCACGAGCAGTACTTC. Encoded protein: CASSHPRESHEQYF.